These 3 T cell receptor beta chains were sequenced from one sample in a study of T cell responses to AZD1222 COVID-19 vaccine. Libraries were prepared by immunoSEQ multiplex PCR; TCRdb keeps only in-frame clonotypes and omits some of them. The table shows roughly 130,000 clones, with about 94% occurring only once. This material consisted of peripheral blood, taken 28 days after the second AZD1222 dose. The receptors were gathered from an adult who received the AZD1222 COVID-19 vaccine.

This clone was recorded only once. DNA of the CDR3: TGTGCCAGCAGTTTGGGCACAGATACGCAGTATTTT. This sequence encodes CASSLGTDTQYF. This chain uses TRBV12-3 or TRBV12-4 with TRBJ2-3; D is ambiguous. The ends were cut back, 3 bases at V and 1 base at J, with 2 bases in the middle. The CDR3 length is 12 residues.

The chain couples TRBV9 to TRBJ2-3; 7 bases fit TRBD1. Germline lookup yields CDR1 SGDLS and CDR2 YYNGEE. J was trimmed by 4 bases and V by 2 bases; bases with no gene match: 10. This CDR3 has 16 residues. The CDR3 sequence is CASSVPHRGGPDTQYF. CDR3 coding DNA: TGTGCCAGCAGCGTCCCCCACAGGGGCGGCCCAGATACGCAGTATTTT.

CDR3: CASSSVPGVHEKLFF. The CDR3, as DNA: TGTGCCAGCAGTTCTGTCCCCGGGGTGCATGAAAAACTGTTTTTT. This chain links TRBV6-5 with TRBJ1-4, with unresolved D. V gave up 4 bases and J gave up 6 bases, with 15 bases separating them. The germline V gene has CDR1 MNHEY and CDR2 SVGAGI. CDR3 length: 15 amino acids.